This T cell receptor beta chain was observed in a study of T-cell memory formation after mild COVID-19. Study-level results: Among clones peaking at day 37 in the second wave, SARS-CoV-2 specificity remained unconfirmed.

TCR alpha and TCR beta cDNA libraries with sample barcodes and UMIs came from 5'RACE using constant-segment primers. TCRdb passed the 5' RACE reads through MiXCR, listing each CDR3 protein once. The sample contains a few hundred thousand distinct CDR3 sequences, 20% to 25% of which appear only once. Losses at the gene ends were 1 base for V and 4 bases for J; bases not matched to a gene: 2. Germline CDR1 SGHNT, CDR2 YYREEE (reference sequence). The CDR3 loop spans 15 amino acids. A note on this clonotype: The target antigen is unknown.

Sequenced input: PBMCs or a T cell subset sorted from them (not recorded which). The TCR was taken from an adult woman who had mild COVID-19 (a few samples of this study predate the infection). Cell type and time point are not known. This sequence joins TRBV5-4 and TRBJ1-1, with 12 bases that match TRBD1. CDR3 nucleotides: TGTGCCAGCAGCTTGTGGGGACAGGGGGCCACTGAAGCTTTCTTT. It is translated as CASSLWGQGATEAFF.